The following is a TCR beta chain sequence with its context. The sample originates from a study of T cell changes during pregnancy in multiple sclerosis. Clones were sequenced by immunoSEQ multiplex PCR, and TCRdb holds only the in-frame ones, with some missing. The sample lists around 69,000 clones, 75% to 95% occurring once. The sequence derives from a female donor with multiple sclerosis, enrolled in a pregnancy study. The sample here was CD8+ T cells from peripheral blood mononuclear cells, taken before pregnancy.

CDR3 residues: CASNGDRNQGNQPQHF. The CDR3 coding sequence is TGTGCCAGCAATGGCGACAGGAATCAGGGCAATCAGCCCCAGCATTTT. V gene TRBV2 combines with J gene TRBJ1-5; TRBD1 might be the D (6 bases). Germline V gives CDR1 SNHLY, CDR2 FYNNEI. This CDR3 spans 16 amino acids. V was pared by 7 bases and J by 2 bases, with 18 bases between.